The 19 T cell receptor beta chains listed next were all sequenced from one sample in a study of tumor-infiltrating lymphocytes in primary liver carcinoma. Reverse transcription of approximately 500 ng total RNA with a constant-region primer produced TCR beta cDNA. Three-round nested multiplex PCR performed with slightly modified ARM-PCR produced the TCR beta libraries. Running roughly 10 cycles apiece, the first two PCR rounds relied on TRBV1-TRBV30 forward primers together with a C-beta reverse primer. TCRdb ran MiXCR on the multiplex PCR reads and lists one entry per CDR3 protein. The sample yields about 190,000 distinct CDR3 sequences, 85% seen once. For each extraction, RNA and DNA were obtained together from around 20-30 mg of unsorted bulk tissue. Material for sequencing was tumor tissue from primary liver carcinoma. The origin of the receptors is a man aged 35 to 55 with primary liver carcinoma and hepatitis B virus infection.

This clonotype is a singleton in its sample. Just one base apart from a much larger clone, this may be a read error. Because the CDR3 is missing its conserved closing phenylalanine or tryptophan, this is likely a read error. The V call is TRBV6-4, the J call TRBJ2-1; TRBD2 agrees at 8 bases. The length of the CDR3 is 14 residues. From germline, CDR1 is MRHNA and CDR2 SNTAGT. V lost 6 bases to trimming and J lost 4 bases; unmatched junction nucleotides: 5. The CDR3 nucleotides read TGTGCCAGCAGCCGGCTAGCGGGTTACAATGAGCAGTTCATC. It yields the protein CASSRLAGYNEQFI.

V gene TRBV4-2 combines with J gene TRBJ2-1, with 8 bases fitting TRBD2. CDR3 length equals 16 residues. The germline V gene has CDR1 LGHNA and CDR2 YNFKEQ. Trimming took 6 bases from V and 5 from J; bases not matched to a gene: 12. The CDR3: CASSHAGGLGNNEQFF. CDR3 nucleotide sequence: TGTGCCAGCAGTCACGCCGGGGGACTAGGGAACAATGAGCAGTTCTTC.

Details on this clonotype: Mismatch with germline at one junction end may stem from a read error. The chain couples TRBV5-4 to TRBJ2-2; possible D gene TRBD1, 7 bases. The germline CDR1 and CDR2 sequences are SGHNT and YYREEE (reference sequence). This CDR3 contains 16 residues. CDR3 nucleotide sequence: TGTGCCAGCAGCGTCGCCCAGGGGGGAGACACCGGGGAGCTGTTCTTT. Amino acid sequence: CASSVAQGGDTGELFF.

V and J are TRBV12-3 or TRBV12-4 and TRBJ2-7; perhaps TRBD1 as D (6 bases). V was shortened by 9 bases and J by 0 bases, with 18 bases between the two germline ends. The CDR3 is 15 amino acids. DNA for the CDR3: TGTGCCAGTAAACTGGGTCAGGGGATCTCCTACGAGCAGTACTTC. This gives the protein CASKLGQGISYEQYF.

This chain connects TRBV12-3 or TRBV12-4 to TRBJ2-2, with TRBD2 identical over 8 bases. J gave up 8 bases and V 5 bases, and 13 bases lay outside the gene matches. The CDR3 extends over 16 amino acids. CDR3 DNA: TGTGCCAGCAGTCCCACGGTTAGCGGGACATGGGGGGAGCTGTTTTTT. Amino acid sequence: CASSPTVSGTWGELFF.

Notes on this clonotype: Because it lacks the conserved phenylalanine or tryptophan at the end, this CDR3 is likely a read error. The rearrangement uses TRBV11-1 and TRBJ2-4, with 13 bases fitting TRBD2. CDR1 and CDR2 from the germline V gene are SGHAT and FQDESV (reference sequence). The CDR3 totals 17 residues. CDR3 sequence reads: CDRSFPGTSGTKNIQYS. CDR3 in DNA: TGTGACAGGAGCTTTCCCGGGACTAGCGGGACCAAGAACATTCAGTACTCC.

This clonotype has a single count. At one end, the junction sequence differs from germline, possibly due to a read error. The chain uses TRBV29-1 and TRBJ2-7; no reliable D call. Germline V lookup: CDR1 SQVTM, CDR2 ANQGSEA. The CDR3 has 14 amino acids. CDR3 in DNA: TGCAGCGTCCCAGGCAGAGTGGATCAGGTTGAGCAATACTTC. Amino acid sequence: CSVPGRVDQVEQYF.

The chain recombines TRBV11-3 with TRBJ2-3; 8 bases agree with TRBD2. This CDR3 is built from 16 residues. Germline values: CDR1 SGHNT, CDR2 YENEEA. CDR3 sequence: CPGRLDSGSITDTQYF. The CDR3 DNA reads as TGTCCCGGCAGATTAGACAGCGGGAGTATAACAGATACGCAGTATTTT.

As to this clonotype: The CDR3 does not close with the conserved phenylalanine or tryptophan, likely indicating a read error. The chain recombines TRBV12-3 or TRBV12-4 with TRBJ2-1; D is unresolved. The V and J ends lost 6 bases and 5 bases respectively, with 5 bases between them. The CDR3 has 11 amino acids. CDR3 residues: CASSTHNEQFI. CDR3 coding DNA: TGTGCCAGCAGCACTCACAATGAGCAGTTCATC.

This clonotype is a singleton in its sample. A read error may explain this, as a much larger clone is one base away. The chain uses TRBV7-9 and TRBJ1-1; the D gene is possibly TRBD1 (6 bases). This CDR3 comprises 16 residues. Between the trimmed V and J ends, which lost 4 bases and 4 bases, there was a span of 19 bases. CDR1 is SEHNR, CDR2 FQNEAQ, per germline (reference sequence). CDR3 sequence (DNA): TGTGCCAGCAGCTCCCCCTCCATCAGGGGCGGCACTGAAGCTTTCTTT. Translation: CASSSPSIRGGTEAFF.

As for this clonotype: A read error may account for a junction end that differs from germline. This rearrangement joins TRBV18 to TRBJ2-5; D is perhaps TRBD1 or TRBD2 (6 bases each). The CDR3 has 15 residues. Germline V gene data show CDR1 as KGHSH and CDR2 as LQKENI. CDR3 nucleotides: TGTGCCAACTCACCACGGGACATTGTTGGAGGGCCCCAGTACTTC. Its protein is CANSPRDIVGGPQYF.

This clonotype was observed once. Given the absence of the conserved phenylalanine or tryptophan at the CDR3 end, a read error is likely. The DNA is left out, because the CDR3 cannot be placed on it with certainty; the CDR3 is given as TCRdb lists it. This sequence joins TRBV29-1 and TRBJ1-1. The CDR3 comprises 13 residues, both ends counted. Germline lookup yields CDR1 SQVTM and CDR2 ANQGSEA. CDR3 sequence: CSAQSQKNSEAFL.

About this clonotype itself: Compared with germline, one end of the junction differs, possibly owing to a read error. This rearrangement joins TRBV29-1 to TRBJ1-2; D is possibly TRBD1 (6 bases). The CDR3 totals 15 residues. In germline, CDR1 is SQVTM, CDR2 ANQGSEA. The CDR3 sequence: CSVSGHGAGNYGYTF. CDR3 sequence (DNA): TGCAGCGTGTCGGGACATGGGGCCGGCAACTATGGTTACACCTTC.

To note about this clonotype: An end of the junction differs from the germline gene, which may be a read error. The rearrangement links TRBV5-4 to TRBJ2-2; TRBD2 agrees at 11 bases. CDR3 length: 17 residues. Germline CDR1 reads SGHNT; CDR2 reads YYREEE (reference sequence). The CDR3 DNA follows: TGTGCCAGCAGTTTGCGACTAGCGGGAAAGAACACCGGGAAGCTGTTTTTT. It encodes CASSLRLAGKNTGKLFF.

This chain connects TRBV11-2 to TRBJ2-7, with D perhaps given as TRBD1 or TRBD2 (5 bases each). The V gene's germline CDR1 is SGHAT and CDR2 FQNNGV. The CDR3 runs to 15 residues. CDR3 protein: CGSSLRWIGENEQYF. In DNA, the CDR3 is TGTGGCAGTAGCTTACGATGGATAGGGGAGAACGAGCAGTACTTC.

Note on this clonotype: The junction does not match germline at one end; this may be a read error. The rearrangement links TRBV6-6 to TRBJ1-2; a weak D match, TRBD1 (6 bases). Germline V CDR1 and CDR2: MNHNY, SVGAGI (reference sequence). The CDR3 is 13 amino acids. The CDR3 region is CASRGDKTYGYSF. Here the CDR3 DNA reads TGTGCAAGCAGAGGGGACAAGACGTATGGCTACAGCTTC.

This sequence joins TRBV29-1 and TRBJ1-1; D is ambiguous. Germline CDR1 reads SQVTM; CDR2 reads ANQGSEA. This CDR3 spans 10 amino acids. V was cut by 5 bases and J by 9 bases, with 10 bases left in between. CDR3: CSVRNTQAFF. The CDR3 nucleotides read TGCAGCGTTAGGAATACTCAAGCTTTCTTT.

The CDR3: CSLGTSGNYNEQFF. CDR3 nucleotides: TGCAGCCTTGGGACTAGCGGGAATTACAATGAGCAGTTCTTC. The chain employs TRBV29-1 and TRBJ2-1; TRBD2 matches 13 bases. The V and J ends lost 8 bases and 4 bases, in that order; junction bases with no gene match: 5. The CDR3 contains 14 residues. The germline V gene encodes CDR1 SQVTM and CDR2 ANQGSEA.

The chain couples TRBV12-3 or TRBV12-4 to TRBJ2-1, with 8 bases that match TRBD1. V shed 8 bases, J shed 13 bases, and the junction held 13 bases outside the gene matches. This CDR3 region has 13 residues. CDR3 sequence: CASQGAKEGDQFF. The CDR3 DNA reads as TGTGCCAGCCAGGGGGCCAAGGAGGGTGACCAGTTCTTC.